What follows are 29 T cell receptor beta chains derived from one specimen sequenced in a study of a mutant IDH1 vaccine in newly diagnosed glioma. No antigens are known for them. Time point here: week 23, last vaccination. Alongside topical imiquimod, each dose of vaccine comprised 300 ug of mutant IDH1 20-mer peptide. Using immunoSEQ multiplex PCR, the repertoire was profiled, and TCRdb retains in-frame clones only, with some absent. In the table there are roughly 76,000 clones, 75% to 85% of which are singletons. The sample was PBMCs, taken from a glioma patient whose treatment included an IDH1 peptide vaccine. All receptors derive from a man aged 30 to 45 with glioma. Some clones in this sample may be carry-over from other donors' samples.

The chain combines TRBV7-2 with TRBJ1-2; D is unresolved. Germline V gene lookup returns CDR1 SGHTA and CDR2 FQGNSA. There are 13 residues in the CDR3. The ends were cut back, 0 bases at V and 8 bases at J, with 10 bases in the middle. The CDR3 region is CASSLAAGSGYTF. Here the CDR3 DNA reads TGTGCCAGCAGCTTAGCGGCGGGGAGCGGCTACACCTTC.

J is TRBJ2-1 and V is TRBV5-5; no firm D call. V was cut by 5 bases and J by 2 bases, with 17 bases left in between. Germline CDR1 is SGHKS and CDR2 is YYEKEE (reference sequence). The CDR3 consists of 16 residues. This CDR3 is CASSNLADITYNEQFF. The CDR3 nucleotides read TGTGCCAGCAGTAATTTGGCGGATATAACCTACAATGAGCAGTTCTTC.

A note on this clone: Other DNA sequences in the same sample also yield this CDR3. The chain uses TRBV18 and TRBJ2-7, with a tentative D call TRBD1 (5 bases). Germline values: CDR1 KGHSH, CDR2 LQKENI. The CDR3 runs 13 residues. Trimming removed 6 bases at V and 4 bases at J, with 13 bases between. The CDR3 spells CASSPSGSYEQYF. In nucleotides, the CDR3 is TGTGCCAGCTCCCCTTCAGGGTCGTACGAGCAGTACTTC.

The chain recombines TRBV4-1 with TRBJ1-5, with D unresolved. The germline V gene encodes CDR1 MGHRA and CDR2 YSYEKL. The CDR3 length is 13 residues. V was trimmed by 4 bases and J by 5 bases, leaving 9 bases between them. CDR3 loop: CASSPRRDQPQHF. CDR3 in DNA: TGCGCCAGCAGCCCCCGTAGAGATCAGCCCCAGCATTTT.

This chain joins TRBV18 and TRBJ1-1; 8 bases map to TRBD1. CDR3 size: 16 residues. V shed 3 bases and J 6 bases; nucleotides not matched to a gene: 12. CDR1 KGHSH and CDR2 LQKENI come from the germline V gene. The CDR3 DNA sequence: TGTGCCAGCTCACCCGACGTTGGACAGGGAGCAGCTGAAGCTTTCTTT. Protein: CASSPDVGQGAAEAFF.

This rearrangement joins TRBV30 to TRBJ1-3; D is perhaps TRBD1 (6 bases). The CDR3 consists of 15 residues. The V and J ends lost 4 bases and 7 bases respectively, with 20 bases between them. Germline loops: CDR1 GTSNPN, CDR2 SVGIG (reference sequence). The CDR3 nucleotides are TGTGCCTGGAATAGAGCGTCAGGGGTTGGGAACACCATATATTTT. It codes for CAWNRASGVGNTIYF.

J is TRBJ1-1 and V is TRBV27; unclear D gene. In germline, CDR1 is MNHEY, CDR2 SMNVEV (reference sequence). Trimming took off 7 bases at V and 6 bases at J, with 15 bases between the two ends. The CDR3 runs 13 residues. The CDR3 protein is CASTSPGSPEAFF. Written as DNA, the CDR3 is TGTGCCAGCACAAGCCCGGGGTCTCCTGAAGCTTTCTTT.

J is TRBJ1-3 and V is TRBV7-2; tentative D call: TRBD1 (5 bases). This CDR3 contains 16 residues. Trimming cost V 4 bases and J 0 bases, with 13 bases left between them. CDR1 is SGHTA and CDR2 is FQGNSA in the germline V gene. CDR3 nucleotides: TGTGCCAGCAGCTCAGAGGGGTGGAACTCTGGAAACACCATATATTTT. Protein: CASSSEGWNSGNTIYF.

This clone was found a few times. CDR3 bases: TGTGCCTCCTCGCTGACTAGCTCCGATACGCAGTATTTT. Its protein is CASSLTSSDTQYF. The chain carries TRBV6-1 and TRBJ2-3, with 7 bases identical to TRBD2. Germline CDR1 reads MNHNS; CDR2 reads SASEGT. Trimming took 11 bases from V and 6 from J; bases not matched to a gene: 11. The CDR3 length is 13 residues.

DNA of the CDR3: TGTGCCAGCAGCCCCCACGTGGGTGTAGGTAGCAATCAGCCCCAGCATTTT. This sequence encodes CASSPHVGVGSNQPQHF. The rearrangement joins TRBV11-2 to TRBJ1-5; D uncertain. Germline CDR1 is SGHAT and CDR2 is FQNNGV. The CDR3 loop spans 17 amino acids. Trimming removed 5 bases at V and 0 bases at J, with 17 bases between.

V gene TRBV28 combines with J gene TRBJ2-7; D is ambiguous. The CDR3 runs 11 residues. CDR1 is MDHEN, CDR2 SYDVKM, per germline. V was shortened by 5 bases and J by 5 bases, with 7 bases between the two germline ends. CDR3 protein: CASSAEDEQYF. The CDR3 DNA is TGTGCCAGCAGTGCTGAAGACGAGCAGTACTTC.

The chain recombines TRBV5-1 with TRBJ2-5; D is unclear. V lost 0 bases and J lost 1, with 7 bases in between. The germline V gene has CDR1 SGHRS and CDR2 YFSETQ. The CDR3 loop spans 14 amino acids. The CDR3 here is CASSLDGSQETQYF. The CDR3 DNA sequence: TGCGCCAGCAGCTTGGACGGCAGCCAAGAGACCCAGTACTTC.

This chain connects TRBV18 to TRBJ1-1; a possible D gene is TRBD1 (5 bases). Per the germline V gene, CDR1 is KGHSH and CDR2 is LQKENI. The CDR3 is 13 amino acids. V was cut by 4 bases and J by 6 bases, with 12 bases left in between. Written as DNA, the CDR3 is TGTGCCAGCTCACAGAGCGGGGGGTCTGAAGCTTTCTTT. Its translation is CASSQSGGSEAFF.

The chain joins TRBV6-1 to TRBJ1-5; D may be TRBD1 (5 bases). The germline V gene encodes CDR1 MNHNS and CDR2 SASEGT. The CDR3 is made up of 13 amino acids. V was cut by 6 bases and J by 7 bases, with 13 bases left in between. The CDR3 spells CASRGEWLQPQHF. The CDR3, as DNA: TGTGCCAGCAGGGGGGAGTGGCTGCAGCCCCAGCATTTT.

This sequence joins TRBV7-2 and TRBJ2-7, with unresolved D. The CDR3 consists of 12 residues. Trimming pared 4 bases from V and 6 bases from J, leaving 10 bases between. Germline CDR1 SGHTA, CDR2 FQGNSA. The CDR3 region has the DNA TGTGCCAGCAGCTATACCTGGGGCGAGCAGTACTTC. This codes for CASSYTWGEQYF.

The chain carries TRBV30 and TRBJ2-1; 10 nucleotides line up with TRBD2. In germline, CDR1 is GTSNPN, CDR2 SVGIG (reference sequence). The CDR3 sequence is 15 residues long. V dropped 8 bases and J dropped 0; count of bases not matched to a gene: 7. As DNA, the CDR3 is TGTGCCCACAGCGGGGGGGCTATCTCCTACAATGAGCAGTTCTTC. This translates into CAHSGGAISYNEQFF. The full variable domain, completed using reference TRBV30 and TRBJ2-1, is SQTIHQWPATLVQPVGSPLSLECTVEGTSNPNLYWYRQAAGRGLQLLFYSVGIGQISSEVPQNLSASRPQDRQFILSSKKLLLSDSGFYLCAHSGGAISYNEQFFGPGTRLTVL.

This chain uses TRBV5-6 with TRBJ2-5, with 9 bases aligning to TRBD2. This CDR3 spans 17 amino acids. Germline CDR1 is SGHDT and CDR2 is YYEEEE. V was pared by 0 bases and J by 2 bases, with 8 bases of the junction left unmatched. The CDR3 DNA reads TGTGCCAGCAGCTTGGCCTGGGCGGGAGGGGGGCAAGAGACCCAGTACTTC. This encodes CASSLAWAGGGQETQYF.

The rearrangement joins TRBV6-4 to TRBJ1-2; D gene unclear. This CDR3 region has 8 residues. From germline, CDR1 is MRHNA and CDR2 SNTAGT. Trimming stripped 7 bases from V and 9 bases from J, with 3 bases between. The CDR3: CASTCYTF. The CDR3 DNA follows: TGTGCCAGCACATGCTACACCTTC.

DNA for the CDR3: TGCGCCAGCAGCTGGGGCGACAGGGGATACGGCTACACCTTC. As protein: CASSWGDRGYGYTF. This rearrangement joins TRBV5-1 to TRBJ1-2; TRBD1 matches 8 bases. CDR1 is SGHRS, CDR2 YFSETQ, per germline. This CDR3 contains 14 residues. After removal of 3 bases from V and 8 bases from J, the junction contained 9 bases not matched to a gene.

The V and J genes are TRBV11-2 and TRBJ2-2; D remains unclear. Germline-derived CDR1 and CDR2 are SGHAT and FQNNGV. V dropped 1 base and J dropped 6 bases, with 6 bases sitting between them. The CDR3 is 13 residues long. CDR3 bases: TGTGCCAGCAGCTTAGTTCGGTCCGGGGAGCTGTTTTTT. As protein: CASSLVRSGELFF. The whole variable domain, remainder taken from reference TRBV11-2 and TRBJ2-2, is EAGVAQSPRYKIIEKRQSVAFWCNPISGHATLYWYQQILGQGPKLLIQFQNNGVVDDSQLPKDRFSAERLKGVDSTLKIQPAKLEDSAVYLCASSLVRSGELFFGEGSRLTVL.

This clone has just one count. J is TRBJ2-2 and V is TRBV5-3; D not certain. TRBV5-3 is flagged as an ORF with uncertain function. V lost 1 base and J 3 bases, leaving 16 bases between the germline ends. The CDR3 totals 17 residues. CDR3 loop: CARSLTDVGRDTGELFF. CDR3 DNA: TGTGCCAGAAGCTTGACTGACGTGGGTCGGGACACCGGGGAGCTGTTTTTT.

This clone was seen more than once but under ten times. The V call is TRBV9, the J call TRBJ1-2; D unresolved. The CDR3 is 11 residues long. V gave up 2 bases and J gave up 2 bases, with 1 base separating them. Per the germline V gene, CDR1 is SGDLS and CDR2 is YYNGEE. CDR3 loop: CASSVNYGYTF. The CDR3, as DNA: TGTGCCAGCAGCGTCAACTATGGCTACACCTTC.

The rearrangement links TRBV7-3 to TRBJ2-7, with D perhaps matching TRBD2 (7 bases). Trimming shortened V by 2 bases and J by 0 bases, and 14 bases separated the two germline ends. Germline-derived CDR1 and CDR2 are SGHTA and FQGTGA. The CDR3 runs 16 residues. The CDR3 region has the DNA TGTGCCAGCAGCTTAGAAGGGGGGGTTAGCTCCTACGAGCAGTACTTC. Translated: CASSLEGGVSSYEQYF.

V and J are TRBV2 and TRBJ2-3; tentative D call: TRBD1 (6 bases). V dropped 2 bases and J dropped 5 bases, with 11 bases sitting between them. The germline CDR1 and CDR2 sequences are SNHLY and FYNNEI. The CDR3 has 14 residues. CDR3 sequence: CASSETQGLDTQYF. The CDR3 DNA reads TGTGCCAGCAGTGAAACCCAGGGGTTAGATACGCAGTATTTT. The whole variable domain, filled in from reference TRBV2 and TRBJ2-3, reads EPEVTQTPSHQVTQMGQEVILRCVPISNHLYFYWYRQILGQKVEFLVSFYNNEISEKSEIFDDQFSVERPDGSNFTLKIRSTKLEDSAMYFCASSETQGLDTQYFGPGTRLTVL.

The J gene is TRBJ2-3, the V gene TRBV21-1; the DNA was not used to check the table's D call, TRBD2. TRBV21-1 corresponds to a pseudogene. There are 18 residues in the CDR3. CDR3: CASSHTSGTSASTDTQYF. In nucleotides, the CDR3 is TGTGCCAGCAGCCATACTAGCGGGACCTCGGCTAGCACAGATACGCAGTATTTT.

The CDR3 coding sequence is TGTGCCAGCAGCAGGGACAGGGGGCGGCAAGAGACCCAGTACTTC. It encodes CASSRDRGRQETQYF. V gene TRBV5-4 combines with J gene TRBJ2-5; 12 bases line up with TRBD1. V lost 4 bases to trimming and J lost 2 bases; unmatched junction nucleotides: 3. Germline-derived CDR1 and CDR2 are SGHNT and YYREEE (reference sequence). There are 15 residues in the CDR3.

The chain has TRBV19 and TRBJ2-7; 8 positions agree with TRBD1. Germline-derived CDR1 and CDR2 are LNHDA and SQIVND (reference sequence). The CDR3 has 14 amino acids. The trim removed 8 bases at V and 4 bases at J, leaving 10 bases unmatched. The CDR3 sequence: CASGYRDRTYEQYF. The CDR3 DNA follows: TGTGCCAGTGGATACCGGGACAGGACATACGAGCAGTACTTC.

The chain couples TRBV7-2 to TRBJ2-7; 9 bases fit TRBD2. CDR1 is SGHTA and CDR2 is FQGNSA in the germline V gene. Trimming took 1 base from V and 6 from J; bases not matched to a gene: 10. There are 16 residues in the CDR3. CDR3 residues: CASSLGGGGGAPEQYF. CDR3 nucleotides: TGTGCCAGCAGCTTAGGGGGCGGCGGGGGGGCCCCCGAGCAGTACTTC.

The rearrangement joins TRBV28 to TRBJ1-4; 7 bases match TRBD1. The CDR3 length is 15 residues. V trimming: 0 bases; J trimming: 6 bases; junction bases outside the gene matches: 4. Germline V lookup: CDR1 MDHEN, CDR2 SYDVKM. As DNA, the CDR3 is TGTGCCAGCAGTTTATGGGACAGGATGCATGAAAAACTGTTTTTT. It is translated as CASSLWDRMHEKLFF.